This T cell receptor delta chain was profiled in a study of gamma-delta T cells after stem cell transplantation. TCRdb ran CATT on the RT-PCR reads. The sample records thousands of delta-chain clones, around 1.3% being singletons. The CDR3 runs 16 residues. CDR1 and CDR2 (germline): GEAIGNYY, EKD. There are a few counts of this clone. The protein TCRdb lists belongs to a much larger clone and differs from this DNA's translation at residue 15, which points to a read error; the protein shown is made from the DNA. This receptor was obtained from a human donor. It is not recorded whose cells these are; they may come from a transplant donor. The chain recombines TRDV2 with TRDJ1; 9 bases are a match to TRDD3. The sequencing input was gamma-delta T cells. The CDR3 here is CACDGLLGENTDKLTF. The DNA of the CDR3 is TGTGCCTGTGACGGCTTACTGGGGGAAAACACCGATAAACTCACCTTT.